A single sample gave rise to the 7 T cell receptor beta chains below, sequenced in a study of metastatic and nonmetastatic thyroid tumors. Before thyroid surgery, none of the patients had received any treatment. TCRdb reassembled clones from the PCR reads with MiXCR. The data contain 20,000 to 30,000 clones, more than 15% of them seen just once; the ten biggest clones take up roughly 5.1%. Sequences were obtained from blood. The receptors were gathered from a male donor with papillary thyroid cancer or a benign thyroid nodule (not recorded which). Some clones in this sample may be carry-over from other donors' samples.

This chain joins TRBV6-1 and TRBJ2-1; TRBD1 might be the D (5 bases). Trimming shortened V by 6 bases and J by 4 bases, and 22 bases separated the two germline ends. The V gene's germline CDR1 is MNHNS and CDR2 SASEGT. The CDR3 is 17 amino acids. The CDR3: CASSRTWGRPAYNEQFF. The CDR3 DNA follows: TGTGCCAGCAGCCGTACTTGGGGCCGACCCGCTTACAATGAGCAGTTCTTC.

This clone has a handful of counts. V gene TRBV19 combines with J gene TRBJ2-5; D is tentatively TRBD1 or TRBD2 (5 bases each). Looked up from germline, CDR1 is LNHDA and CDR2 is SQIVND (reference sequence). Trimming pared 1 base from V and 5 bases from J, leaving 8 bases between. This CDR3 spans 13 amino acids. DNA for the CDR3: TGTGCCAGTAGTATAGGGGACGGGGAGACCCAGTACTTC. Translated, it gives CASSIGDGETQYF.

This chain uses TRBV12-3 or TRBV12-4 with TRBJ1-6; D gene ambiguous. Trimming pared 8 bases from V and 13 bases from J, leaving 15 bases between. This CDR3 is 12 amino acids long. CDR3: CASARGSGPLHF. The CDR3 DNA is TGTGCCAGCGCCCGAGGTTCGGGGCCCCTCCACTTT.

Ten or more counts support this clone. V usage is TRBV5-1 and J usage is TRBJ1-1, with 7 bases identical to TRBD1. This CDR3 comprises 14 residues. Germline loops: CDR1 SGHRS, CDR2 YFSETQ. J gave up 10 bases and V 1 base, and 10 bases lay outside the gene matches. The CDR3 DNA reads as TGCGCCAGCAGCTTGCTCGCGACAGGGATCGGAGCTTTCTTT. This translates into CASSLLATGIGAFF.

V usage is TRBV11-2 and J usage is TRBJ1-4; possibly TRBD1 for D (5 bases). The CDR3 covers 14 residues. Trimming shortened V by 1 base and J by 4 bases, and 7 bases separated the two germline ends. In germline, CDR1 is SGHAT, CDR2 FQNNGV. CDR3 residues: CASSLGGGNEKLFF. Written as DNA, the CDR3 is TGTGCCAGCAGCTTAGGCGGGGGTAATGAAAAACTGTTTTTT.

There are many counts of this clone. This chain uses TRBV27 with TRBJ2-3; unclear D gene. Trimming removed 4 bases from V and 2 bases from J, with 10 bases in between. CDR3 length equals 14 residues. Germline CDR1 MNHEY, CDR2 SMNVEV (reference sequence). In DNA, the CDR3 is TGTGCCAGCAGTTCCTGGGAACTCACAGATACGCAGTATTTT. Protein product: CASSSWELTDTQYF.

This clone is categorized as medium-sized. J is TRBJ1-1 and V is TRBV6-5, with D perhaps matching TRBD1 (6 bases). CDR1 is MNHEY, CDR2 SVGAGI, per germline. V was pared by 2 bases and J by 4 bases, with 17 bases between. The CDR3 length is 16 residues. The CDR3 is CASSYHKGGAGTEAFF. The CDR3 DNA follows: TGTGCCAGCAGTTACCACAAAGGGGGGGCAGGCACTGAAGCTTTCTTT.